The 32 T cell receptor beta chains below were found in one sample sequenced in a study of regulatory T cells in long-lasting Graves disease. The time point: newly diagnosed GD, antithyroid drugs for less than 3 months. With RNA extracted from PBMCs as input, the TCR library was made. Researchers made TCR beta libraries by using iRepertoire HTBI primers and running Arm-PCR on CDR3 regions. TCRdb re-called the multiplex PCR reads through MiXCR, storing one row per CDR3 protein. The sample holds roughly 500,000 distinct CDR3 sequences, 12% to 15% seen once. These records were also assigned to another study, of T cells in Graves' hyperthyroidism and ophthalmopathy.

Sequenced here: peripheral blood mononuclear cells (PBMCs), sampled at new diagnosis, from a patient treated with antithyroid drugs. Every receptor here comes from a woman in her forties or fifties with Graves disease.

The chain links TRBV29-1 to TRBJ2-1, with 9 bases fitting TRBD2. This CDR3 has 14 residues. Looked up from germline, CDR1 is SQVTM and CDR2 is ANQGSEA. The V and J ends lost 8 bases and 4 bases, in that order; junction bases with no gene match: 9. The CDR3, as DNA: TGCAGCACCCTGGGCGGGAGGGCATACAATGAGCAGTTCTTC. Amino acid sequence: CSTLGGRAYNEQFF.

In this sample, this clonotype turned up a few times. The chain uses TRBV28 and TRBJ2-1, with TRBD2 as a possible D gene (5 bases). Germline values: CDR1 MDHEN, CDR2 SYDVKM. The V end lost 1 base, the J end lost 15 bases, and 13 bases lay between the germline ends. This CDR3 comprises 12 residues. CDR3 amino acids: CASSLYLAGLFF. CDR3 sequence (DNA): TGTGCCAGCAGTTTATATCTCGCGGGCCTGTTCTTC. Full variable domain (outside the CDR3, taken from reference TRBV28 and TRBJ2-1): DVKVTQSSRYLVKRTGEKVFLECVQDMDHENMFWYRQDPGLGLRLIYFSYDVKMKEKGDIPEGYSVSREKKERFSLILESASTNQTSMYLCASSLYLAGLFFGPGTRLTVL.

This clonotype was counted many times. The chain uses TRBV6-1 and TRBJ2-5; D gene unclear. V was cut by 6 bases and J by 1 base, with 21 bases left in between. The CDR3 is 17 amino acids. Germline values: CDR1 MNHNS, CDR2 SASEGT. The chain's CDR3 is CASRAGIGSGAQETQYF. The DNA of the CDR3 is TGTGCCAGCAGGGCAGGAATCGGCTCAGGAGCCCAAGAGACCCAGTACTTC.

This chain joins TRBV24-1 and TRBJ1-2, with 7 bases identical to TRBD1. CDR3 length: 16 amino acids. Looked up from germline, CDR1 is KGHDR and CDR2 is SFDVKD. J gave up 3 bases and V 2 bases, and 8 bases lay outside the gene matches. The CDR3: CATSDSVRGGDYGYTF. CDR3 bases: TGTGCCACCAGTGATTCAGTCAGGGGGGGAGACTATGGCTACACCTTC.

As regards this clonotype: A much larger clone lies one base from this, so it may be a read error. The chain couples TRBV6-2 or TRBV6-3 to TRBJ2-1; D is perhaps TRBD2 (7 bases). The CDR3 has 19 amino acids. Trimming stripped 0 bases from V and 10 bases from J, with 28 bases between. CDR1 MNHEY and CDR2 SVGEGT come from the germline V gene. The CDR3 protein is CASSYSRRRGLTDSYEQFF. CDR3 nucleotides: TGTGCCAGCAGTTACTCGCGTAGGCGGGGGCTGACTGACTCCTACGAGCAGTTCTTC.

This clonotype has ten or more counts. The chain couples TRBV24-1 to TRBJ2-2; 11 bases align to TRBD2. V trimming: 0 bases; J trimming: 1 base; junction bases outside the gene matches: 3. CDR3 length equals 18 residues. The V gene's germline CDR1 is KGHDR and CDR2 SFDVKD. The CDR3 bases are TGTGCCACCAGTGATTTGGGGGGGACTAGCGGGAACACCGGGGAGCTGTTTTTT. It encodes CATSDLGGTSGNTGELFF.

This clonotype has at least ten counts. The chain carries TRBV3-1 and TRBJ2-3; D remains unclear. This CDR3 spans 13 amino acids. Per germline, CDR1 LGHDT and CDR2 YNNKEL (reference sequence). Trimming took 1 base from V and 6 from J, leaving 8 bases between them. The CDR3 nucleotides are TGTGCCAGCAGCCAAGGACTGTCGGATACGCAGTATTTT. This sequence encodes CASSQGLSDTQYF.

In its sample, this clonotype was seen many times. V and J are TRBV20-1 and TRBJ1-2, with D unclear. Germline loops: CDR1 DFQATT, CDR2 SNEGSKA (reference sequence). CDR3 size: 9 residues. With 3 bases removed from V and 8 bases from J, the gap between germline ends came to 4 bases. The CDR3 region is CSARDGYTF. In nucleotides, the CDR3 is TGCAGTGCTAGGGACGGCTACACCTTC.

Note on this clonotype: The CDR3 ends on some other residue instead of the conserved phenylalanine or tryptophan, so this is likely a read error. The chain couples TRBV5-6 to TRBJ2-1, with D uncertain. The V gene's germline CDR1 is SGHDT and CDR2 YYEEEE. The CDR3 loop spans 13 amino acids. V was pared by 0 bases and J by 7 bases, with 8 bases between. CDR3 nucleotides: TGTGCCAGCAGCTTGGTAGGGTGGAATGAGCAGTTCTGC. As protein: CASSLVGWNEQFC.

The chain uses TRBV25-1 and TRBJ1-3, with TRBD1 as a possible D gene (6 bases). Trimming took off 1 base at V and 4 bases at J, with 14 bases between the two ends. The CDR3 sequence is 16 residues long. Germline-derived CDR1 and CDR2 are MGHDK and SYGVNS. CDR3 region: CASSEWVTGSGNTIYF. CDR3 bases: TGTGCCAGCAGTGAATGGGTAACAGGGTCCGGAAACACCATATATTTT.

This clonotype was recorded at least ten times. The rearrangement links TRBV2 to TRBJ2-7, with D perhaps given as TRBD1 or TRBD2 (5 bases each). V was cut by 6 bases and J by 6 bases, with 12 bases left in between. The germline CDR1 and CDR2 sequences are SNHLY and FYNNEI. This CDR3 is 12 amino acids long. The CDR3, as DNA: TGTGCCAGCAGCGGGGACGCCTCCGAGCAGTACTTC. Its protein product is CASSGDASEQYF.

This clonotype has at least ten counts. The rearrangement links TRBV28 to TRBJ2-3, with 10 bases aligning to TRBD1. The ends lost 11 bases at V and 5 bases at J; junction bases unmatched: 7. The CDR3 spans 13 residues. Germline V gives CDR1 MDHEN, CDR2 SYDVKM. This CDR3 is CAGRGQGKDTQYF. CDR3 in DNA: TGTGCCGGACGGGGACAGGGGAAAGATACGCAGTATTTT. The full variable domain, with the rest looked up from reference TRBV28 and TRBJ2-3, is DVKVTQSSRYLVKRTGEKVFLECVQDMDHENMFWYRQDPGLGLRLIYFSYDVKMKEKGDIPEGYSVSREKKERFSLILESASTNQTSMYLCAGRGQGKDTQYFGPGTRLTVL.

This clonotype came up a few times. The chain is built from TRBV19 and TRBJ1-5; TRBD1 might be the D (6 bases). V was shortened by 7 bases and J by 7 bases, with 11 bases between the two germline ends. The CDR3 loop spans 12 amino acids. CDR1 and CDR2 (germline): LNHDA, SQIVND (reference sequence). CDR3 protein: CASKTGPQPQHF. The CDR3 nucleotides are TGTGCCAGTAAAACAGGGCCACAGCCCCAGCATTTT.

V gene TRBV28 combines with J gene TRBJ2-6; D possibly corresponds to TRBD2 (7 bases). Germline V CDR1 and CDR2: MDHEN, SYDVKM. The CDR3 is 15 amino acids. With 5 bases removed from V and 3 bases from J, the gap between germline ends came to 11 bases. CDR3 DNA: TGTGCCAGCAGTGCGGGGGCGCGTGGGGCCAACGTCCTGACTTTC. Protein: CASSAGARGANVLTF.

This clonotype was picked up many times. This rearrangement joins TRBV28 to TRBJ1-5; 7 bases agree with TRBD1. This CDR3 comprises 18 residues. The V gene end was trimmed by 5 bases and the J gene end by 1 base; junction bases not matched to a gene: 14. Per germline, CDR1 MDHEN and CDR2 SYDVKM. CDR3: CASSTSRWQGESNQPQHF. The CDR3 DNA sequence: TGTGCCAGCAGTACCTCGAGGTGGCAGGGGGAGAGCAATCAGCCCCAGCATTTT.

This clonotype was picked up many times. The chain carries TRBV7-3 and TRBJ2-7, with D perhaps matching TRBD1 (5 bases). The CDR3 is 12 residues long. V was trimmed by 5 bases and J by 6 bases, leaving 11 bases between them. The germline V gene encodes CDR1 SGHTA and CDR2 FQGTGA. The CDR3: CASSPGQGEQYF. As DNA, the CDR3 is TGTGCCAGCAGCCCAGGTCAGGGCGAGCAGTACTTC.

The rearrangement uses TRBV6-1 and TRBJ2-2, with TRBD1 as a possible D gene (5 bases). The CDR3 runs to 15 residues. The V gene's germline CDR1 is MNHNS and CDR2 SASEGT. V was pared by 7 bases and J by 0 bases, with 12 bases between. CDR3 residues: CASTIGHSNTGELFF. In nucleotides, the CDR3 is TGTGCCAGCACCATAGGACATTCGAACACCGGGGAGCTGTTTTTT.

This clonotype has at least ten counts. The chain joins TRBV28 to TRBJ1-2, with TRBD1 matching over 9 bases. The CDR3 sequence is 15 residues long. The V gene's germline CDR1 is MDHEN and CDR2 SYDVKM. J gave up 2 bases and V 6 bases, and 7 bases lay outside the gene matches. The CDR3 DNA sequence: TGTGCCAGCAGCCCTGGGGGACAGGGCAACTATGGCTACACCTTC. Translated, it gives CASSPGGQGNYGYTF.

On this clonotype: The final CDR3 position lacks the conserved phenylalanine or tryptophan, pointing to a likely read error. The V and J genes are TRBV20-1 and TRBJ2-3; TRBD2 matches at 7 bases. CDR1 is DFQATT and CDR2 is SNEGSKA in the germline V gene (reference sequence). With 4 bases clipped from V and 3 bases from J, the junction kept 13 bases outside the gene matches. The CDR3 sequence is 16 residues long. CDR3 amino acids: CSATMMAGVSTDTQYL. The CDR3, as DNA: TGCAGTGCTACGATGATGGCGGGAGTTTCAACAGATACGCAGTATCTT.

The genes are TRBV20-1 and TRBJ2-3; D call uncertain. V dropped 3 bases and J dropped 1 base, with 2 bases sitting between them. The CDR3 has 11 amino acids. The V gene's germline CDR1 is DFQATT and CDR2 SNEGSKA (reference sequence). Written as DNA, the CDR3 is TGCAGTGCTAGCGGCACAGATACGCAGTATTTT. Amino acid sequence: CSASGTDTQYF.

The V call is TRBV30, the J call TRBJ2-3, with 7 bases identical to TRBD2. This CDR3 spans 14 amino acids. Germline V gene lookup returns CDR1 GTSNPN and CDR2 SVGIG (reference sequence). With 7 bases clipped from V and 0 bases from J, the junction kept 7 bases outside the gene matches. CDR3 residues: CALTSVLSTDTQYF. The CDR3 bases are TGTGCCTTAACTAGCGTGTTAAGCACAGATACGCAGTATTTT.

This clonotype was observed a handful of times. V and J are TRBV29-1 and TRBJ2-1; 8 nucleotides align to TRBD2. The J call is doubtful: the DNA matches TRBJ2-5 better. Germline V gene lookup returns CDR1 SQVTM and CDR2 ANQGSEA. The CDR3 consists of 13 residues. The CDR3 nucleotides are TGCAGCGTTGTCGGGAGGGGGCAAGAGACCCAGTACTTC. The encoded protein is CSVVGRGQETQYF.

This clonotype was found many times. This chain joins TRBV3-1 and TRBJ2-2; TRBD2 matches 11 bases. CDR3 length: 17 residues. Germline CDR1 and CDR2: LGHDT and YNNKEL (reference sequence). V trimming: 0 bases; J trimming: 7 bases; junction bases outside the gene matches: 7. The CDR3 region is CASSQDSSGRLSGELFF. The CDR3 DNA sequence: TGTGCCAGCAGCCAAGACTCTAGCGGGAGGTTGAGCGGGGAGCTGTTTTTT.

This clonotype was observed many times. The gene calls are TRBV28 and TRBJ2-7; 9 bases are a match to TRBD2. The CDR3 consists of 15 residues. In germline, CDR1 is MDHEN, CDR2 SYDVKM. V was clipped by 6 bases and J by 1 base; unmatched bases: 7. The CDR3 coding sequence is TGTGCCAGCAGCCACACTAGCGGGCTTTCCTACGAGCAGTACTTC. This gives the protein CASSHTSGLSYEQYF. Variable domain in full (rest from reference TRBV28 and TRBJ2-7): DVKVTQSSRYLVKRTGEKVFLECVQDMDHENMFWYRQDPGLGLRLIYFSYDVKMKEKGDIPEGYSVSREKKERFSLILESASTNQTSMYLCASSHTSGLSYEQYFGPGTRLTVT.

Details on this clonotype: One junction end disagrees with the germline gene, perhaps due to a read error. The chain recombines TRBV28 with TRBJ2-7; the D gene is possibly TRBD1 (6 bases). The CDR3 extends over 15 amino acids. Germline V gene sequence: CDR1 MDHEN, CDR2 SYDVKM. The CDR3: CAGSLWTADMVEQYF. As DNA, the CDR3 is TGTGCCGGCAGTTTATGGACAGCGGATATGGTCGAGCAGTACTTC.

This clonotype was detected ten times or more. The V call is TRBV28, the J call TRBJ2-1, with 7 bases matching TRBD1. The CDR3 length is 20 residues. Per the germline V gene, CDR1 is MDHEN and CDR2 is SYDVKM. The V gene end was trimmed by 5 bases and the J gene end by 0 bases; junction bases not matched to a gene: 19. CDR3 nucleotides: TGTGCCAGCAGTCCCGCCAGGGGCAGGGGGATGTCTTCCTCCTACAATGAGCAGTTCTTC. It is translated as CASSPARGRGMSSSYNEQFF. Using reference TRBV28 and TRBJ2-1 for the parts outside the CDR3, the full variable domain is DVKVTQSSRYLVKRTGEKVFLECVQDMDHENMFWYRQDPGLGLRLIYFSYDVKMKEKGDIPEGYSVSREKKERFSLILESASTNQTSMYLCASSPARGRGMSSSYNEQFFGPGTRLTVL.

This clonotype showed up many times. The chain joins TRBV30 to TRBJ2-1; D could derive from TRBD1 or TRBD2 (6 bases each). Germline lookup yields CDR1 GTSNPN and CDR2 SVGIG (reference sequence). The V and J ends lost 4 bases and 0 bases respectively, with 10 bases between them. The CDR3 runs 14 residues. The CDR3 region is CAWTRGLSYNEQFF. The CDR3 nucleotides are TGTGCCTGGACCAGGGGACTCTCCTACAATGAGCAGTTCTTC.

In this sample, this clonotype turned up a few times. The J gene is TRBJ2-2, the V gene TRBV7-2, with no clear D. V lost 1 base and J 0 bases, leaving 6 bases between the germline ends. Germline-derived CDR1 and CDR2 are SGHTA and FQGNSA. CDR3 length equals 15 residues. CDR3 DNA sequence: TGTGCCAGCAGCTTAGACTACTCGAACACCGGGGAGCTGTTTTTT. Residues: CASSLDYSNTGELFF.

At least ten counts were recorded for this clonotype. V and J are TRBV12-3 or TRBV12-4 and TRBJ1-1, with D unresolved. There are 16 residues in the CDR3. V lost 1 base to trimming and J lost 0 bases, with 12 bases between them. CDR3 sequence: CASSLGFLGMNTEAFF. The DNA of the CDR3 is TGTGCCAGCAGTTTAGGTTTTCTTGGGATGAACACTGAAGCTTTCTTT.

This clonotype was detected many times. CDR3 bases: TGTGCCAGCCGGAGATTTACTGAAGCTTTCTTT. This translates into CASRRFTEAFF. The V call is TRBV5-5, the J call TRBJ1-1, with D unresolved. Germline CDR1 is SGHKS and CDR2 is YYEKEE (reference sequence). This CDR3 comprises 11 residues. V was trimmed by 7 bases and J by 5 bases, leaving 9 bases between them.

The V gene is TRBV18, the J gene TRBJ2-5, with no clear D. Looked up from germline, CDR1 is KGHSH and CDR2 is LQKENI. The V and J ends lost 0 bases and 1 base respectively, with 15 bases between them. CDR3 length equals 17 residues. The CDR3 nucleotides are TGTGCCAGCTCACCACCGGGCTCCACGGCTTTCCAAGAGACCCAGTACTTC. Translated: CASSPPGSTAFQETQYF.

This clonotype has more than one count but fewer than ten. A read error may be the cause here, since a much bigger clone is one base away. This chain connects TRBV15 to TRBJ2-5; D is unclear. The end of the DNA fits TRBJ2-1 better, so the J call may be wrong. Germline lookup yields CDR1 LNHNV and CDR2 YYDKDF (reference sequence). The CDR3 is 16 amino acids. CDR3 protein: CATSRALVAAHNEQFF. CDR3 sequence (DNA): TGTGCCACCAGCAGAGCGCTAGTTGCGGCCCACAATGAGCAGTTCTTC.